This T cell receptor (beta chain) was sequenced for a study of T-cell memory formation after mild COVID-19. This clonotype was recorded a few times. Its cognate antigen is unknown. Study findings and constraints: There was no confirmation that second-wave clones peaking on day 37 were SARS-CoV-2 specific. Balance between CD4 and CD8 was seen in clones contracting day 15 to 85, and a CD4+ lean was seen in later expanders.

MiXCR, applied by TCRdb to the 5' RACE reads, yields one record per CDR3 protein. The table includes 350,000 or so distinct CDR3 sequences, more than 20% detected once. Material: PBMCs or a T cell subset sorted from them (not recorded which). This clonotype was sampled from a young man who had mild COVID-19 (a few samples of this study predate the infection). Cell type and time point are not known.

This CDR3 reads CASSLAGVWGNSPLHF. CDR3 nucleotide sequence: TGTGCCAGCAGCTTAGCCGGGGTTTGGGGTAATTCACCCCTCCACTTT. This chain links TRBV7-2 with TRBJ1-6; D gene ambiguous. Germline CDR1 and CDR2: SGHTA and FQGNSA. The germline V and J ends were trimmed by 0 bases and 6 bases, with 12 bases remaining between them. CDR3 length equals 16 residues. Full variable domain (remainder filled in from reference TRBV7-2 and TRBJ1-6): GAGVSQSPSNKVTEKGKDVELRCDPISGHTALYWYRQSLGQGLEFLIYFQGNSAPDKSGLPSDRFSAERTGGSVSTLTIQRTQQEDSAVYLCASSLAGVWGNSPLHFGNGTRLTVT.